The TCR beta chain under discussion was sequenced for a study of CD8 T cells in Susac syndrome (dated by TCRdb to the late 2010s). Study-wide context: Of the Susac syndrome patients who were sequenced, over five had clinically active disease and roughly eight were in clinical remission. Susac syndrome patients were therapy-naive, on corticosteroids (some also receiving IVIg), or on IVIg alone at blood withdrawal. Repertoire sequencing was used to test whether CD8+ T cell activation and differentiation in Susac syndrome was antigen driven. General conclusions and limits of the study: In patients with Susac syndrome, the CD4+ T cell repertoire showed no detectable clonal expansion. The number of individuals in the TCR sequencing and HLA analysis was acknowledged as relatively small.

To note about this clonotype: Its antigen is unknown. No base-level quality is on record; no much larger clone is a single base apart.

V drops 5 bases and J drops 4 bases, leaving 12 bases in between. The CDR3, cysteine through phenylalanine, is 14 amino acids long. Just the 42-base CDR3 DNA is kept, in frame starting at base 1. Looking up the germline V gene (reference sequence) yields CDR1 SEHNR and CDR2 FQNEAQ. RNA was extracted using the RNeasy kit, and roughly 0.45 to 1 microgram was reverse transcribed with random hexamers. The immunoSEQ multiplex PCR assay, covering 54 Vbeta and 13 Jbeta segments, was used to amplify TCR beta CDR3 regions. PCR amplification bias was corrected by using a synthetic template baseline for primer optimization and computational correction. The authors' pipeline ran thus. Only productive sequences were kept, with reads annotated to V, D and J genes according to IMGT and analyzed in immunoSEQ Analyzer. Clonality was calculated as one minus the Shannon entropy normalized by log2 of the number of productive unique sequences. Public and private clones were assessed among the 100 most prevalent clones of each patient and control. Susac-specific clones were defined as absent from healthy and MS cohorts, approximately 1,000 published viral clones and other ImmuneACCESS disease sequences. The public reads were reanalyzed by TCRdb: fastp trimming at Q25, MiXCR alignment, in-frame beta chains only. Every CDR3 protein is listed once, alongside the most common genes and DNA of its rows. TCRdb's processing, not the authors' own work, is the source of the V and J calls. The table for this sample lists approximately 260,000 distinct CDR3 sequences; about 95% of them were counted only once. 0.1% of the sample goes to the ten largest clones.

Peripheral blood CD8+ and CD4+ T cells from healthy donors, Susac syndrome patients and multiple sclerosis patients were profiled by high-throughput TCR beta sequencing. The Susac syndrome patients fulfilled recently defined diagnostic criteria for either definite or probable disease. Bulk CD8+ and CD4+ T cells were purified by magnetic negative isolation, whereas CD8+ TEMRA cells were enriched by FACS. Blood was collected in EDTA tubes and processed within 24 hours, with PBMCs isolated through density gradient centrifugation. PBMCs intended for TCR sequencing were frozen in liquid nitrogen and were later thawed in a 37 degrees C water bath. A purity of at least 90% was achieved for sorted or isolated CD4+, CD8+ and CD8+ TEMRA cells.

Specimen: CD4+ T cells from PBMCs. This clonotype was sampled from a human donor with Susac syndrome. The V and J segments used are TRBV7-9 and TRBJ1-5, with the D gene not confidently named. The nucleotide sequence is TGTGCCAGCAGCGAATCGTCGCGGAATCAGCCCCAGCATTTT. It encodes CASSESSRNQPQHF.